Below, one TCR beta chain is given with its context. What it binds is unknown. V was cut by 5 bases and J by 2 bases, with 18 bases left in between. CDR1 MDHEN and CDR2 SYDVKM come from the germline V gene. The CDR3 contains 16 residues. This entry is derived from a study of T cell responses to AZD1222 COVID-19 vaccine. Findings and limits, study-wide: Donors skewed white British and female; clonal diversity was possibly underestimated. Spike-specific TCR breadth rose after two AZD1222 doses, and depth rose as well.

Profiled with immunoSEQ multiplex PCR; TCRdb holds only in-frame clones, not every one. The sample carries under 200,000 clones, 93% recorded once. The clonotype comes from an adult in good health. The chain is built from TRBV28 and TRBJ1-1; D unresolved. The sample was peripheral blood, taken on day 0 of AZD1222 vaccination. The DNA for the CDR3 is TGTGCCAGCAGTCCTATCCCCCCGGGCGTCAACACTGAAGCTTTCTTT. Encoded protein: CASSPIPPGVNTEAFF.